Below are 30 T cell receptor beta chains sequenced from a single sample in a study of CD8 T cells in ankylosing spondylitis. General study points: Blood from ankylosing spondylitis patients appeared to carry a characteristic roughly 8-variant TCR beta motif.

TCRdb fed the 5' RACE reads into MiXCR, producing one record per CDR3 protein. This table holds some 85,000 distinct CDR3 sequences, roughly 10% found once. No antigen has been assigned to these receptors. Sequencing was performed on blood, either unsorted or a sorted T cell fraction (not recorded which). The receptors shown here come from a male donor with ankylosing spondylitis.

This clonotype was seen ten or more times. This sequence joins TRBV3-1 and TRBJ2-5; perhaps TRBD1 as D (5 bases). CDR1 is LGHDT and CDR2 is YNNKEL in the germline V gene (reference sequence). Between the trimmed V and J ends, which lost 0 bases and 3 bases, there was a span of 5 bases. The CDR3 consists of 13 residues. CDR3: CASSQDREETQYF. CDR3 in DNA: TGTGCCAGCAGCCAAGACAGGGAAGAGACCCAGTACTTC.

This clonotype was seen at least ten times. V is TRBV7-9 and J is TRBJ2-5; D call uncertain. The ends were cut back, 1 base at V and 0 bases at J, with 6 bases in the middle. This CDR3 is built from 14 residues. The V gene's germline CDR1 is SEHNR and CDR2 FQNEAQ (reference sequence). The CDR3 nucleotides read TGTGCCAGCAGCTTAGACACTAACCAAGAGACCCAGTACTTC. Translating it yields CASSLDTNQETQYF.

This clonotype was counted a few times. This chain's CDR3 is CASSYNRVHEQFF. As DNA, the CDR3 is TGTGCCAGCAGCTATAACAGGGTTCATGAGCAGTTCTTC. The chain is built from TRBV7-8 and TRBJ2-1; possibly TRBD1 for D (6 bases). CDR3 length: 13 amino acids. From germline, CDR1 is SGHVS and CDR2 FQNEAQ. Trimming cost V 4 bases and J 8 bases, with 12 bases left between them.

The CDR3 nucleotides read TGTGCCACCAGCAGGGGAGGGGTCGATAGTTCACCCCTCCACTTT. It yields the protein CATSRGGVDSSPLHF. The chain is built from TRBV15 and TRBJ1-6; weak D call: TRBD1 (5 bases). V was cut by 3 bases and J by 9 bases, with 15 bases left in between. Germline V gives CDR1 LNHNV, CDR2 YYDKDF (reference sequence). This CDR3 has 15 residues. Together with reference TRBV15 and TRBJ1-6, the CDR3 gives the full variable domain: DAMVIQNPRYQVTQFGKPVTLSCSQTLNHNVMYWYQQKSSQAPKLLFHYYDKDFNNEADTPDNFQSRRPNTSFCFLDIRSPGLGDTAMYLCATSRGGVDSSPLHFGNGTRLTVT.

This clonotype showed up many times. V and J are TRBV4-1 and TRBJ1-1; possible D gene TRBD1, 6 bases. Trimming stripped 3 bases from V and 0 bases from J, with 17 bases between. This CDR3 contains 17 residues. CDR1 and CDR2 from the germline V gene are MGHRA and YSYEKL. The CDR3 coding sequence is TGCGCCAGCAGCCAGGCACAGGGACCCCCCATGAACACTGAAGCTTTCTTT. Its translation: CASSQAQGPPMNTEAFF.

This clonotype was seen repeatedly, ten times or more. This sequence joins TRBV27 and TRBJ2-4, with 11 bases identical to TRBD2. The V segment lost 5 bases and the J segment 9 bases; nucleotides outside the gene matches: 3. Germline CDR1 is MNHEY and CDR2 is SMNVEV (reference sequence). The CDR3 is 13 amino acids. As DNA, the CDR3 is TGTGCCAGCAGTGAGGGGACTAGCGGCATTCAGTACTTC. Protein product: CASSEGTSGIQYF.

A remark on this clonotype: Being one base from a much bigger clone, this may be a read error. The CDR3 is CASSHKDRSNIQYF. The CDR3 coding sequence is TGTGCCAGCAGTCACAAGGACAGGTCCAACATTCAGTACTTC. The chain is built from TRBV12-3 or TRBV12-4 and TRBJ2-4; 7 nucleotides match TRBD1. J gave up 7 bases and V 5 bases, and 8 bases lay outside the gene matches. This CDR3 is 14 amino acids long.

This sequence joins TRBV20-1 and TRBJ1-6, with 7 bases identical to TRBD1. With 8 bases clipped from V and 5 bases from J, the junction kept 9 bases outside the gene matches. The CDR3 contains 14 residues. Germline V gene sequence: CDR1 DFQATT, CDR2 SNEGSKA (reference sequence). The CDR3 DNA is TGCAGTACCAAAGCCGGGACAGATAATTCACCCCTCCACTTT. Its protein is CSTKAGTDNSPLHF.

This clonotype was recorded many times. This chain links TRBV12-3 or TRBV12-4 with TRBJ2-7; 15 bases align to TRBD2. The CDR3 has 17 amino acids. V was pared by 6 bases and J by 0 bases, with 6 bases of the junction left unmatched. Here the CDR3 reads CASRGGLAGGSSYEQYF. The DNA for the CDR3 is TGTGCCAGCAGGGGGGGACTAGCGGGAGGATCCTCCTACGAGCAGTACTTC.

This clonotype was observed at least ten times. V and J are TRBV20-1 and TRBJ2-1, with 10 bases identical to TRBD2. Germline CDR1 and CDR2: DFQATT and SNEGSKA (reference sequence). The CDR3 has 15 residues. The junction had 8 bases not matched to a gene; V was cut back by 5 bases and J by 4 bases. DNA of the CDR3: TGCAGTGCTCCCCTCCTAGCGGGGGCTTACAATGAGCAGTTCTTC. Translated: CSAPLLAGAYNEQFF.

A few counts support this clonotype. CDR3 sequence (DNA): TGTGCCAGCAGTTACATGGGACAGAACTATGGCTACACCTTC. Its translation is CASSYMGQNYGYTF. The chain recombines TRBV6-5 with TRBJ1-2; TRBD1 aligns across 7 bases. The CDR3 is 14 amino acids. V was clipped by 2 bases and J by 2 bases; unmatched bases: 2. CDR1 MNHEY and CDR2 SVGAGI come from the germline V gene.

There are a few counts of this clonotype. The chain couples TRBV11-2 to TRBJ1-1; D not certain. The V gene's germline CDR1 is SGHAT and CDR2 FQNNGV. Trimming shortened V by 2 bases and J by 4 bases, and 11 bases separated the two germline ends. This CDR3 is built from 14 residues. The CDR3 sequence is CASSLSSVFTEAFF. CDR3 nucleotide sequence: TGTGCCAGCAGCTTATCATCGGTTTTCACTGAAGCTTTCTTT.

This clonotype qualifies as medium-sized. The chain combines TRBV10-2 with TRBJ2-7; 8 bases are a match to TRBD2. Germline V gene lookup returns CDR1 WSHSY and CDR2 SAAADI. V was pared by 6 bases and J by 6 bases, with 7 bases of the junction left unmatched. The CDR3 has 13 residues. The CDR3 DNA is TGCGCCAGCAGGGGAGGGACTAGGGGCGAGCAGTACTTC. It translates to CASRGGTRGEQYF.

V gene TRBV6-2 or TRBV6-3 combines with J gene TRBJ2-5; D might be TRBD1 (6 bases). Germline V gene data show CDR1 as MNHEY and CDR2 as SVGEGT. This CDR3 comprises 14 residues. V lost 9 bases and J lost 1, with 15 bases in between. CDR3 DNA: TGTGCCAGTGAGGGGGAATACGGCCAAGAGACCCAGTACTTC. Encoded protein: CASEGEYGQETQYF.

The sample holds many counts of this clonotype. This sequence joins TRBV20-1 and TRBJ1-4, with D perhaps TRBD1 (6 bases). Germline CDR1 reads DFQATT; CDR2 reads SNEGSKA (reference sequence). With 2 bases removed from V and 7 bases from J, the gap between germline ends came to 14 bases. The CDR3 runs to 14 residues. CDR3 nucleotides: TGCAGTGCTAGACCGACAGGACATACTGAAAAACTGTTTTTT. Translation gives CSARPTGHTEKLFF.

In its sample, this clonotype was seen a few times. This chain uses TRBV4-2 with TRBJ1-2; 8 bases agree with TRBD1. The CDR3 runs to 14 residues. V shed 1 base and J 4 bases; nucleotides not matched to a gene: 2. CDR1 is LGHNA and CDR2 is YNFKEQ in the germline V gene. CDR3 amino acids: CASSQGQGIYGYTF. Written as DNA, the CDR3 is TGTGCCAGCAGCCAAGGACAGGGGATCTATGGCTACACCTTC.

This clonotype has at least ten counts. V and J are TRBV6-4 and TRBJ2-2; 8 bases are a match to TRBD2. Germline V lookup: CDR1 MRHNA, CDR2 SNTAGT. CDR3 length: 15 residues. Trimming at V came to 0 bases and at J to 6 bases, leaving 3 bases not matched to a gene. The CDR3 sequence is CASSDSAGEAGELFF. CDR3 coding DNA: TGTGCCAGCAGTGACTCAGCGGGAGAGGCCGGGGAGCTGTTTTTT.

The CDR3 loop reads CASLLRDPRGNEQFF. CDR3 in DNA: TGTGCCAGCCTCCTCCGGGACCCACGAGGCAATGAGCAGTTCTTC. V usage is TRBV6-1 and J usage is TRBJ2-1; D may correspond to TRBD1 or TRBD2 (5 bases each). Trimming left V 8 bases short and J 6 bases short, with 20 bases between. The CDR3 loop spans 15 amino acids. Germline lookup yields CDR1 MNHNS and CDR2 SASEGT.

This clonotype was counted at least ten times. The chain has TRBV24-1 and TRBJ2-1; D remains unclear. The germline V gene has CDR1 KGHDR and CDR2 SFDVKD. The CDR3 totals 15 residues. V was trimmed by 7 bases and J by 0 bases, leaving 12 bases between them. Here the CDR3 reads CATSDLWSSYNEQFF. The CDR3 coding sequence is TGTGCCACCAGCGACCTATGGAGCTCCTACAATGAGCAGTTCTTC.

The rearrangement uses TRBV27 and TRBJ2-3; the D gene is possibly TRBD2 (6 bases). This CDR3 is built from 16 residues. V was trimmed by 6 bases and J by 2 bases, leaving 18 bases between them. Looked up from germline, CDR1 is MNHEY and CDR2 is SMNVEV (reference sequence). CDR3 in amino acids: CASSPHPSVSTDTQYF. In DNA form, the CDR3 reads TGTGCCAGCAGCCCCCACCCTAGCGTATCCACAGATACGCAGTATTTT.

The chain is built from TRBV11-1 and TRBJ1-1, with D possibly matching TRBD1 (5 bases). The CDR3 extends over 12 amino acids. Germline lookup yields CDR1 SGHAT and CDR2 FQDESV (reference sequence). V lost 3 bases, J lost 7 bases, and 9 bases lay in between. As DNA, the CDR3 is TGTGCCAGCAGCTTTGGGGGTAGTGAAGCTTTCTTT. Amino acid sequence: CASSFGGSEAFF.

This clonotype has a count of ten or more. CDR3 sequence: CASSLEGREQFF. The CDR3 DNA is TGTGCCAGCAGCTTAGAAGGGCGTGAGCAGTTCTTC. The V gene is TRBV7-6, the J gene TRBJ2-1, with no clear D. Germline loops: CDR1 SGHVS, CDR2 FNYEAQ. The CDR3 extends over 12 amino acids. V lost 1 base and J lost 9, with 7 bases in between. Full variable domain (outside the CDR3, taken from reference TRBV7-6 and TRBJ2-1): GAGVSQSPRYKVTKRGQDVALRCDPISGHVSLYWYRQALGQGPEFLTYFNYEAQQDKSGLPNDRFSAERPEGSISTLTIQRTEQRDSAMYRCASSLEGREQFFGPGTRLTVL.

The CDR3 sequence: CASSPVEPEKLFF. DNA of the CDR3: TGTGCCAGCAGCCCGGTCGAGCCTGAAAAACTGTTTTTT. The chain recombines TRBV7-9 with TRBJ1-4, with D uncertain. The CDR3 covers 13 residues. The germline V gene encodes CDR1 SEHNR and CDR2 FQNEAQ (reference sequence). Trimming pared 5 bases from V and 7 bases from J, leaving 11 bases between.

V usage is TRBV12-3 or TRBV12-4 and J usage is TRBJ2-3; 10 positions match TRBD2. The CDR3 covers 15 residues. J gave up 0 bases and V 5 bases, and 2 bases lay outside the gene matches. The CDR3 coding sequence is TGTGCCAGCAGTCAGACTAGCGGGAGCACAGATACGCAGTATTTT. Encoded protein: CASSQTSGSTDTQYF.

The chain recombines TRBV20-1 with TRBJ2-2; 13 bases align to TRBD2. The V and J ends lost 5 bases and 7 bases, in that order; junction bases with no gene match: 7. In germline, CDR1 is DFQATT, CDR2 SNEGSKA (reference sequence). The length of the CDR3 is 15 residues. CDR3 residues: CSAYGTSGAVGELFF. The CDR3 nucleotides read TGCAGTGCTTACGGGACTAGCGGGGCCGTCGGGGAGCTGTTTTTT.

This clonotype appeared many times. The V gene is TRBV11-2, the J gene TRBJ1-1, with D perhaps matching TRBD1 (5 bases). V was cut by 8 bases and J by 4 bases, with 14 bases left in between. Germline lookup yields CDR1 SGHAT and CDR2 FQNNGV. The CDR3 extends over 13 amino acids. CDR3 amino acids: CASRWVRGTEAFF. DNA of the CDR3: TGTGCCAGCCGCTGGGTAAGGGGCACTGAAGCTTTCTTT.

This clonotype has a handful of counts. The chain has TRBV7-9 and TRBJ2-7; D gene ambiguous. Germline-derived CDR1 and CDR2 are SEHNR and FQNEAQ (reference sequence). This CDR3 comprises 14 residues. V lost 5 bases to trimming and J lost 1 base, with 12 bases between them. The CDR3 reads CASSRTEGSYEQYV. The CDR3 region has the DNA TGTGCCAGCAGCCGTACTGAAGGGTCCTACGAGCAGTACGTC.

This clonotype was recorded a few times. This chain uses TRBV7-6 with TRBJ2-1; perhaps TRBD2 as D (6 bases). V lost 1 base, J lost 6 bases, and 13 bases lay in between. The V gene's germline CDR1 is SGHVS and CDR2 FNYEAQ. The CDR3 sequence is 15 residues long. This CDR3 is CASSLEPGAPNEQFF. CDR3 coding DNA: TGTGCCAGCAGCTTAGAACCGGGAGCCCCCAATGAGCAGTTCTTC.

V usage is TRBV5-6 and J usage is TRBJ2-7; 8 nucleotides match TRBD2. CDR3 length: 14 amino acids. Germline CDR1 is SGHDT and CDR2 is YYEEEE. V was clipped by 6 bases and J by 6 bases; unmatched bases: 11. The CDR3 nucleotides are TGTGCCAGCACCATTACCGGGCTAGCGGGCGAGCAGTACTTC. Amino acids: CASTITGLAGEQYF.

The table lists this clonotype with a few counts. This sequence joins TRBV12-3 or TRBV12-4 and TRBJ2-1; D might be TRBD1 or TRBD2, each matching 6 bases. V dropped 1 base and J dropped 9 bases, with 19 bases sitting between them. CDR3 length: 16 amino acids. CDR3 sequence: CASSLGEGGIYGEQFF. DNA for the CDR3: TGTGCCAGCAGTTTAGGTGAAGGGGGGATTTACGGTGAGCAGTTCTTC.